This paragraph reports one T cell receptor (beta chain). Its cognate antigen is unknown. TCRdb recomputed calls from the 5' RACE reads with MiXCR, one row per CDR3 protein. The data contain under 300,000 distinct CDR3 sequences, roughly 8.2% of them singletons. These data come from a study of T-cell memory formation after mild COVID-19. Study-wide results and limits: CD4+ contracting clones lay mainly in CM and EM, CD8+ ones in EMRA.

Trimming removed 4 bases from V and 0 bases from J; junction bases left unmatched: 5. CDR3 length: 16 amino acids. Germline values: CDR1 SGHTA, CDR2 FQGNSA. This clonotype was obtained from a young man who had mild COVID-19 (a few samples of this study predate the infection). Cell type and time point are not known. The rearrangement links TRBV7-2 to TRBJ2-1; 8 nucleotides agree with TRBD1. Sequencing used PBMCs or a T cell subset sorted from them (not recorded which). The CDR3 nucleotides are TGTGCCAGCAGCTACGGACAGGGCCCCTCCTACAATGAGCAGTTCTTC. Amino acid sequence: CASSYGQGPSYNEQFF.